The 13 T cell receptor beta chains reported below all come from one sample, sequenced in a study of identical twins. TCRdb re-analysed the 5' RACE reads in MiXCR, keeping a single row per CDR3 protein. This table holds 500,000 or so distinct CDR3 sequences, 14% found once. The data also belong to a second study, concerning yellow fever vaccine responses in identical twins.

Sequencing was carried out using CD4+ T cells sorted from blood. These receptors were obtained from a woman aged 18-35 years in good health.

This clonotype was seen repeatedly, ten times or more. The chain carries TRBV6-5 and TRBJ1-2; no reliable D call. The V and J ends lost 10 bases and 4 bases respectively, with 13 bases between them. This CDR3 region has 12 residues. CDR1 MNHEY and CDR2 SVGAGI come from the germline V gene. The CDR3 sequence: CATRGGPYGYTF. CDR3 nucleotides: TGTGCCACCAGAGGTGGCCCCTATGGCTACACCTTC.

V and J are TRBV20-1 and TRBJ2-5; D call uncertain. Germline V gives CDR1 DFQATT, CDR2 SNEGSKA (reference sequence). This CDR3 has 14 amino acids. Trimming took off 0 bases at V and 2 bases at J, with 10 bases between the two ends. CDR3: CSARDWARQETQYF. Written as DNA, the CDR3 is TGCAGTGCTAGAGATTGGGCCAGGCAAGAGACCCAGTACTTC.

This clonotype came up many times. The genes are TRBV6-5 and TRBJ2-5, with 9 bases lining up with TRBD1. Germline V gene lookup returns CDR1 MNHEY and CDR2 SVGAGI. The V and J ends lost 4 bases and 1 base, in that order; junction bases with no gene match: 4. CDR3 length: 15 residues. CDR3 amino acids: CASSWTGEPQETQYF. As DNA, the CDR3 is TGTGCCAGCAGTTGGACAGGGGAGCCCCAAGAGACCCAGTACTTC.

This clonotype was detected a few times. The chain combines TRBV5-1 with TRBJ2-2, with 16 bases lining up with TRBD2. Germline V gene data show CDR1 as SGHRS and CDR2 as YFSETQ. The CDR3 is made up of 19 amino acids. V shed 4 bases, J shed 3 bases, and the junction held 9 bases outside the gene matches. The CDR3 sequence: CASSNPGTSGRADTGELFF. CDR3 coding DNA: TGCGCCAGCAGCAACCCCGGGACTAGCGGGAGGGCCGACACCGGGGAGCTGTTTTTT.

This clonotype was recorded at least ten times. This chain joins TRBV7-8 and TRBJ2-7, with D possibly TRBD1 on 5 matching bases. Trimming left V 1 base short and J 1 base short, with 8 bases between. This CDR3 has 14 residues. Germline values: CDR1 SGHVS, CDR2 FQNEAQ. CDR3 coding DNA: TGTGCCAGCAGCTTAGTGGGGCAATCCTACGAGCAGTACTTC. This sequence encodes CASSLVGQSYEQYF.

The genes are TRBV7-9 and TRBJ2-2; 7 positions match TRBD1. Unmatched junction bases numbered 8, after V lost 9 bases and J lost 4 bases. This CDR3 contains 14 residues. CDR1 and CDR2 from the germline V gene are SEHNR and FQNEAQ (reference sequence). Written as DNA, the CDR3 is TGTGCCAGGGAGAAAAACAGGGGCACCGGGGAGCTGTTTTTT. Its protein product is CAREKNRGTGELFF.

This clonotype was detected a few times. The chain links TRBV20-1 to TRBJ2-3, with TRBD2 matching 9 bases. The V gene's germline CDR1 is DFQATT and CDR2 SNEGSKA (reference sequence). V lost 6 bases, J lost 6 bases, and 10 bases stayed unmatched. There are 14 residues in the CDR3. CDR3 sequence (DNA): TGCAGTGCCCTACTAGCGGGCTCTTGGGATACGCAGTATTTT. As protein: CSALLAGSWDTQYF.

This chain uses TRBV6-1 with TRBJ1-1; no clear D. CDR3 length: 13 amino acids. The V gene lost 6 bases and the J gene lost 3 bases, with 11 bases spanning the gap. Germline V CDR1 and CDR2: MNHNS, SASEGT. The CDR3 spells CASSRAVDTEAFF. Written as DNA, the CDR3 is TGTGCCAGCAGCCGGGCTGTAGACACTGAAGCTTTCTTT.

This clonotype showed up just a few times. V is TRBV2 and J is TRBJ2-1, with 15 positions matching TRBD2. The CDR3 is 15 residues long. The ends lost 4 bases at V and 7 bases at J; junction bases unmatched: 2. Germline CDR1 is SNHLY and CDR2 is FYNNEI. CDR3 in amino acids: CASSGTSGRANEQFF. Here the CDR3 DNA reads TGTGCCAGCAGTGGGACTAGCGGGAGGGCGAATGAGCAGTTCTTC.

This chain joins TRBV5-4 and TRBJ2-3; TRBD2 matches at 11 bases. Losses at the gene ends were 1 base for V and 0 bases for J; bases not matched to a gene: 10. The germline CDR1 and CDR2 sequences are SGHNT and YYREEE (reference sequence). CDR3 length: 19 amino acids. For the CDR3, the DNA is TGTGCCAGCAGCTTGATAGTAACTAGCGGGGGACAAAGCACAGATACGCAGTATTTT. This encodes CASSLIVTSGGQSTDTQYF.

The CDR3 here is CASSRGQLPQFRQETQYF. The CDR3 DNA reads TGTGCCAGCAGCCGGGGACAGCTCCCCCAATTCCGCCAAGAGACCCAGTACTTC. The J gene is TRBJ2-5, the V gene TRBV6-1; TRBD1 matches 7 bases. V shed 6 bases and J 1 base; nucleotides not matched to a gene: 17. From germline, CDR1 is MNHNS and CDR2 SASEGT. This CDR3 spans 18 amino acids.

The chain is built from TRBV4-2 and TRBJ2-7; the D call may be TRBD1 or TRBD2 (6 bases each). Trimming stripped 1 base from V and 2 bases from J, with 15 bases between. CDR3 length: 16 amino acids. CDR1 and CDR2 (germline): LGHNA, YNFKEQ. This CDR3 reads CASSQGIGGIPYEQYF. CDR3 DNA sequence: TGTGCCAGCAGCCAAGGTATAGGGGGGATCCCCTACGAGCAGTACTTC.

This clonotype was seen a few times. The chain couples TRBV4-2 to TRBJ2-2, with 12 positions matching TRBD2. Germline V CDR1 and CDR2: LGHNA, YNFKEQ. The V gene end was trimmed by 3 bases and the J gene end by 2 bases; junction bases not matched to a gene: 4. The length of the CDR3 is 17 residues. The chain's CDR3 is CASSQASGGANTGELFF. The CDR3 DNA follows: TGTGCCAGCAGCCAGGCTAGCGGGGGGGCAAACACCGGGGAGCTGTTTTTT.